This T cell receptor beta chain appears in the sequencing data of a study of shared clonotypes between healthy human individuals. Study in general: Samples came from a couple of female and a few male donors aged 18 to 49. The study used three CD4 naive, three CD4 memory, two CD8 naive and one CD8 memory plate per donor. Overall study findings and caveats: Generation of non-shared clonotypes was less probable than generation of clonotypes shared by all four donors.

A remark on this clone: Its antigen is unknown. Other DNA sequences in the sample encode the same CDR3.

Naive CD4+ cells were CD45RA-selected; the remaining cells were memory. The protocol was immunoSEQ multiplex PCR, while the TCRdb copy is restricted to in-frame clones and leaves out a portion. The table shows approximately 1.5 million clones, with 98% occurring only once. Germline CDR1 is LNHDA and CDR2 is SQIVND (reference sequence). The CDR3 spans 14 residues. Trimming cost V 6 bases and J 2 bases; bases outside gene matches: 5. Input material: naive CD4+ T cells sorted from blood. Subset here: CD45RA+ positively selected. This receptor was obtained from a man younger than 45 in good health. The chain uses TRBV19 and TRBJ2-3; 7 bases map to TRBD1. CDR3 protein: CASSNRGDTDTQYF. CDR3 coding DNA: TGTGCCAGTAGCAACAGGGGCGACACAGATACGCAGTATTTT. The variable domain in full, completed from reference TRBV19 and TRBJ2-3, reads DGGITQSPKYLFRKEGQNVTLSCEQNLNHDAMYWYRQDPGQGLRLIYYSQIVNDFQKGDIAEGYSVSREKKESFPLTVTSAQKNPTAFYLCASSNRGDTDTQYFGPGTRLTVL.